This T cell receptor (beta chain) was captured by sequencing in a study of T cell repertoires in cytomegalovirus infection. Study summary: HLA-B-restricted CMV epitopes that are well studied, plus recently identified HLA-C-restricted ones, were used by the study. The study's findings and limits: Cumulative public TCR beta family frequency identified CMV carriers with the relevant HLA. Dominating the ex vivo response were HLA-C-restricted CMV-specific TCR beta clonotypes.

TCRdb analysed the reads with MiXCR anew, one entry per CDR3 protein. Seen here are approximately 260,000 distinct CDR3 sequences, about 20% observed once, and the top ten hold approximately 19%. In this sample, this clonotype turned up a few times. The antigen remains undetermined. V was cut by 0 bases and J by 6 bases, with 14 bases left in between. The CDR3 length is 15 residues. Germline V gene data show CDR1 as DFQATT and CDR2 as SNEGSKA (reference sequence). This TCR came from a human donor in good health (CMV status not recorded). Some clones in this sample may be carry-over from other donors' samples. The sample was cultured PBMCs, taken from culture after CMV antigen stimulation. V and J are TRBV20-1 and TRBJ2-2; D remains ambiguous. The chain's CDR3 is CSARDVQTSPGELFF. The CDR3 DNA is TGCAGTGCTAGAGATGTGCAAACCAGCCCCGGGGAGCTGTTTTTT.